The 6 T cell receptor beta chains listed next were all sequenced from one sample in a study of blood T cell repertoires in COVID-19. Repertoires were generated with immunoSEQ multiplex PCR, while TCRdb's copy carries only in-frame clones and drops some. Found here are about 400,000 clones, roughly 88% of them singletons; the top ten hold 0.95% to 1%. The specimen sequenced was PBMCs or T cells enriched from blood (not recorded which). The receptors were sampled from a woman in her thirties with acute COVID-19.

This clone was recorded a few times. This chain joins TRBV3-1 (or the pseudogene TRBV3-2) and TRBJ2-2; weak D call: TRBD1 (5 bases). The germline gives CDR1 LGHDT, CDR2 YNNKEL (reference sequence). V was shortened by 5 bases and J by 5 bases, with 24 bases between the two germline ends. The CDR3 consists of 18 residues. The CDR3 loop reads CASSSPQLQRTKTGELFF. The DNA for the CDR3 is TGTGCCAGCAGCTCCCCCCAATTACAACGGACAAAAACCGGGGAGCTGTTTTTT.

The J gene is TRBJ1-2, the V gene TRBV2; the D is unclear. Germline CDR1 reads SNHLY; CDR2 reads FYNNEI. CDR3 length equals 14 residues. V was cut by 9 bases and J by 0 bases, with 14 bases left in between. The CDR3 DNA reads as TGTGCCAGTGCACCAGACACCGCTAACTATGGCTACACCTTC. Protein product: CASAPDTANYGYTF.

The rearrangement links TRBV18 to TRBJ1-2; D remains ambiguous. The V gene lost 5 bases and the J gene lost 3 bases, with 10 bases spanning the gap. CDR3 length equals 13 residues. Germline lookup yields CDR1 KGHSH and CDR2 LQKENI. DNA for the CDR3: TGTGCCAGCTCAACTACGACGGACTATGGCTACACCTTC. It encodes CASSTTTDYGYTF.

A remark on this clone: At the DNA level, this CDR3 is encoded by other sequences in the same sample as well. This chain uses TRBV12-3 or TRBV12-4 with TRBJ2-7; 7 bases map to TRBD1. Losses at the gene ends were 6 bases for V and 4 bases for J; bases not matched to a gene: 6. CDR3 size: 13 residues. The CDR3: CASSRNRGYEQYF. DNA for the CDR3: TGTGCCAGCAGCCGAAACAGGGGTTACGAGCAGTACTTC.

The chain is built from TRBV2 and TRBJ2-1; 9 nucleotides line up with TRBD1. The junction had 11 bases not matched to a gene; V was cut back by 6 bases and J by 2 bases. Germline lookup yields CDR1 SNHLY and CDR2 FYNNEI. The CDR3 has 17 residues. The CDR3 region has the DNA TGTGCCAGCAGCCGAAACCCAACAGGGGGCACCTACAATGAGCAGTTCTTC. This codes for CASSRNPTGGTYNEQFF.

The rearrangement links TRBV7-2 to TRBJ2-1; possible D gene TRBD2, 6 bases. Trimming pared 7 bases from V and 8 bases from J, leaving 21 bases between. The germline gives CDR1 SGHTA, CDR2 FQGNSA. This CDR3 has 15 amino acids. The CDR3 DNA reads TGTGCCAGCACGGTAACTAGCCATACTAGGGATGAGCAGTTCTTC. Its translation: CASTVTSHTRDEQFF. Supplemented by reference TRBV7-2 and TRBJ2-1, the full variable domain reads GAGVSQSPSNKVTEKGKDVELRCDPISGHTALYWYRQSLGQGLEFLIYFQGNSAPDKSGLPSDRFSAERTGGSVSTLTIQRTQQEDSAVYLCASTVTSHTRDEQFFGPGTRLTVL.